Described below is a single TCR beta chain sequence and its context. Its antigen target is currently unknown. Base qualities are not at hand, and no much larger clone is one base apart. The data were obtained in a study of cytomegalovirus exposure and HLA in healthy donors (TCRdb year 2017). Describing the broader study: According to a later analysis, the 120 validation repertoires were produced on the same platform as the 666 repertoires of the first cohort. The aim of the study was to test whether cataloging public T cell receptors could identify signatures of past pathogen exposure. A separate validation cohort of about 110 different subjects was used in addition to the approximately 610-subject first cohort. High-throughput TCR immunosequencing, statistical association of individual TCRs with disease status, and machine learning were combined to predict cytomegalovirus infection status.

The donors were included in the validation cohort of approximately 120 subjects, a group kept apart from the roughly 700-subject first cohort. The library relied on the immunoSEQ multiplex PCR assay. As for how the authors treated the data: To diagnose cytomegalovirus status from the catalog of TCR beta chain sequences, a statistical classification framework was built. TCRdb limited this immuneACCESS table to in-frame rearrangements with V and J called. A share of clones is missing; checked studies link under half to unresolved V genes, and the rest is unexplained. V, J and clone size were drawn from that table, and D and trimming were deduced from the DNA. The sample contains under 200,000 clones, around 96% of them found a single time. The ten largest clones capture 0.89% of the sample. Results the study describes overall, beyond this receptor: The validation cohort had no HLA typing available for a later analysis, so co-occurrence within that cohort was assessed over all 110 or so repertoires. The classifier was reported to diagnose cytomegalovirus status with high specificity and sensitivity in both the original and validation cohorts. A total of around 150 TCR beta chains were listed by the study as associated with cytomegalovirus. Most TCR sequences were observed very rarely across donors, whereas some public TCRs were present in many individuals. In vitro tests confirmed that a few of the cytomegalovirus-associated TCR beta chains recognize cytomegalovirus antigens. Subsequent analysis determined that TCRs grouped into clusters in the first cohort also showed a tendency toward co-occurrence across the roughly 120 validation repertoires, and about 94% of cluster scores exceeded 0. The authors suggested that the approach could potentially be extended to other disease states and immunological phenotypes.

From the germline V gene, CDR1 is SGHTA and CDR2 is FQGNSA. V loses 3 bases at its end and J loses 4 bases; junction bases beyond the gene matches: 12. There are 18 amino acids in the CDR3, from cysteine to phenylalanine inclusive. The read is trimmed to its CDR3 DNA, 54 bases read in frame from base 1. The source material was PBMCs. Here the chain combines TRBV7-2 and TRBJ2-3; TRBD2 fits 11 bases in the junction. This receptor was identified in a woman younger than 35 in good health and CMV-seronegative. CDR3 reads: CASSFTLAGGYGADTQYF. In nucleotides, the sequence is TGTGCCAGCAGCTTCACCCTAGCGGGGGGCTATGGCGCAGATACGCAGTATTTT.